These T cell receptor beta chains were read from a single sample in a study of blood T cell repertoires in COVID-19. TCRdb keeps only in-frame clones here, not all; method: immunoSEQ multiplex PCR. The data hold roughly 180,000 clones, with around 85% observed a single time. The sequencing sample was made of peripheral blood. The receptors here all came from a man older than 75 with COVID-19, enrolled during active disease. The CDR3 runs from the conserved cysteine through the conserved F or W. Each record gives: J gene, clone size, D gene, V gene, CDR3 protein, CDR3 DNA. A D gene is named only where the DNA matches it firmly. Clone size, where shown, is once, few, many, or a class for clones that have expanded.

>TRBJ2-7|.|.|TRBV6-6
CASSRHQGHGTYEQYF
TGTGCCAGCAGTCGACACCAGGGGCATGGGACCTACGAGCAGTACTTC
>TRBJ1-2|.|TRBD1|TRBV7-2
CASSSRTGGNYGYTF
TGTGCCAGCAGCTCAAGGACAGGGGGGAACTATGGCTACACCTTC
>TRBJ1-2|.|.|TRBV27
CASSPSTASYGYTF
TGTGCCAGCAGTCCCTCGACTGCTTCATATGGCTACACCTTC
>TRBJ2-1|.|.|TRBV11-3
CASSYRRGWGNEQFF
TGTGCCAGCAGTTACCGGCGGGGATGGGGCAATGAGCAGTTCTTC
>TRBJ1-2|.|.|TRBV3-1/TRBV3-2
CASSQEWTLGGYGYTF
TGTGCCAGCAGCCAAGAATGGACCTTAGGGGGCTATGGCTACACCTTC
>TRBJ2-5|.|.|TRBV28
CASSQRQLQETQYF
TGTGCCAGCAGTCAGAGACAACTCCAAGAGACCCAGTACTTC
>TRBJ1-4|.|.|TRBV19
CASSIRSEYEKLFF
TGTGCCAGTAGTATCAGGTCCGAGTATGAAAAACTGTTTTTT
>TRBJ1-2|.|.|TRBV5-1
CASSLSSGLVNYGYTF
TGCGCCAGCAGCTTATCATCAGGGCTCGTAAACTATGGCTACACCTTC
>TRBJ2-1|.|.|TRBV5-1
CASRPGLDYNEQFF
TGCGCCAGCAGGCCCGGACTCGATTACAATGAGCAGTTCTTC
>TRBJ1-5|.|.|TRBV5-1
CASSLGPGVNQPQHF
TGCGCCAGCAGCTTGGGGCCAGGGGTCAATCAGCCCCAGCATTTT
>TRBJ1-2|.|TRBD1|TRBV7-2
CASSFQHRGGGYTF
TGTGCCAGCAGCTTTCAGCACAGGGGTGGTGGCTACACCTTC
>TRBJ1-3|few|.|TRBV13
CASSKQGITIYF
TGTGCCAGCAGCAAACAGGGAATCACCATATATTTT
>TRBJ1-2|.|.|TRBV2
CASSESLNYGYTF
TGTGCCAGCAGTGAGTCACTTAACTATGGCTACACCTTC
>TRBJ2-7|.|TRBD1|TRBV6-4
CARSWDRVGYEQYF
TGTGCCAGAAGTTGGGACAGGGTGGGCTACGAGCAGTACTTC
>TRBJ1-1|.|.|TRBV6-2/TRBV6-3
CASSYSEVFKTEAFF
TGTGCCAGCAGTTACTCGGAGGTTTTCAAGACTGAAGCTTTCTTT
>TRBJ1-3|.|TRBD1|TRBV10-3
CAIRPGQGAGDPSGNTIYF
TGTGCCATCAGACCGGGACAGGGGGCGGGAGATCCCTCTGGAAACACCATATATTTT
>TRBJ2-7|.|TRBD2|TRBV3-1/TRBV3-2
CASRGLAGGGEQYF
TGTGCCAGCAGGGGGTTAGCGGGGGGTGGCGAGCAGTACTTC
>TRBJ2-3|.|.|TRBV5-1
CASSLGFSGVPDTQYF
TGCGCCAGCAGCTTGGGGTTTTCAGGGGTTCCAGATACGCAGTATTTT
>TRBJ1-5|.|TRBD1|TRBV7-8
CASSTGTGIGPQHF
TGTGCCAGCAGCACCGGGACAGGAATCGGGCCCCAGCATTTT
>TRBJ2-7|.|TRBD1|TRBV11-2
CASSLDRQGSSYEQYF
TGTGCCAGCAGCTTAGATCGACAGGGGTCCTCCTACGAGCAGTACTTC
>TRBJ1-4|.|.|TRBV10-1
CASSPLLRGSGEKLFF
TGCGCCAGCAGTCCGCTCCTCAGGGGATCGGGTGAAAAACTGTTTTTT
>TRBJ1-2|.|TRBD1|TRBV13
CASSSDRAIYGYTF
TGTGCCAGCAGCTCCGACAGGGCGATTTATGGCTACACCTTC
>TRBJ2-1|few|.|TRBV3-1/TRBV3-2
CASSHTGRNNEQFF
TGTGCCAGCAGCCACACCGGTCGTAACAATGAGCAGTTCTTC
>TRBJ1-1|.|TRBD1|TRBV4-3
CASSQGGQGITEAFF
TGCGCCAGCAGCCAGGGTGGACAGGGGATCACTGAAGCTTTCTTT
>TRBJ1-2|.|.|TRBV5-1
CASSLTSGVGGYTF
TGCGCCAGCAGCCTGACGTCGGGGGTTGGTGGCTACACCTTC
>TRBJ1-6|.|TRBD1|TRBV5-1
CASSHSGTGDSPLHF
TGCGCCAGCAGCCACTCCGGGACAGGGGATTCACCCCTCCACTTT
>TRBJ2-1|once|.|TRBV5-6
CASSSRGGNEQFF
TGTGCCAGCAGCTCCCGAGGTGGGAATGAGCAGTTCTTC
>TRBJ1-2|.|.|TRBV6-6
CASSPGGSGYGYTF
TGTGCCAGCAGTCCCGGGGGGTCGGGGTATGGCTACACCTTC
>TRBJ1-4|.|.|TRBV6-5
CASSYGQLNEKLFF
TGTGCCAGCAGTTACGGGCAGCTTAATGAAAAACTGTTTTTT
>TRBJ1-2|.|TRBD1|TRBV19
CASSIRQGGGYTF
TGTGCCAGTAGTATTCGACAGGGAGGTGGCTACACCTTC
>TRBJ1-2|.|TRBD1|TRBV19
CASSTPGQRFYGYTF
TGTGCCAGTAGTACCCCGGGACAGCGTTTCTATGGCTACACCTTC
>TRBJ1-1|.|.|TRBV11-2
CASSPNRVRTEAFF
TGTGCCAGCAGCCCAAACAGGGTCCGGACTGAAGCTTTCTTT
>TRBJ2-7|.|TRBD2|TRBV19
CASSYAERGASYEQYF
TGTGCCAGTAGTTACGCGGAGCGGGGGGCCTCCTACGAGCAGTACTTC
>TRBJ1-2|.|TRBD1|TRBV5-5
CASSPQGDGGYTF
TGTGCCAGCAGCCCTCAGGGGGACGGGGGCTACACCTTC
>TRBJ2-1|.|TRBD1|TRBV3-1/TRBV3-2
CASSQVGTGGNEQFF
TGTGCCAGCAGCCAAGTCGGGACAGGGGGCAATGAGCAGTTCTTC
>TRBJ2-7|.|TRBD2|TRBV20-1
CSASLSGGTYEQYF
TGCAGTGCTAGTCTTAGCGGGGGAACCTACGAGCAGTACTTC
>TRBJ2-5|.|TRBD2|TRBV14
CASSPGGTSGGYETQYF
TGTGCCAGCAGTCCAGGTGGGACTAGCGGGGGGTACGAGACCCAGTACTTC
>TRBJ2-5|.|.|TRBV6-1
CASSETRTGSGTQYF
TGTGCCAGCAGTGAAACCCGGACGGGGAGTGGGACCCAGTACTTC
>TRBJ1-3|.|.|TRBV4-2
CASSQVGSLSGNTIYF
TGTGCCAGCAGCCAAGTGGGCAGCCTCTCTGGAAACACCATATATTTT
>TRBJ1-2|.|.|TRBV9
CASSGEWLSQHGYTF
TGTGCCAGCAGCGGGGAGTGGTTGAGTCAACATGGCTACACCTTC
>TRBJ2-2|.|.|TRBV6-5
CASRTFKNTGELFF
TGTGCCAGCCGGACATTCAAGAACACCGGGGAGCTGTTTTTT
>TRBJ2-1|once|.|TRBV6-9
CASSPWGACPSSYNEQFF
TGTGCCAGCAGTCCCTGGGGAGCCTGCCCTAGCTCCTACAATGAGCAGTTCTTC
>TRBJ2-3|once|TRBD2|TRBV9
CASSEGLAGSFSSTDTQYF
TGTGCCAGCAGCGAGGGACTAGCGGGGTCCTTTTCTAGCACAGATACGCAGTATTTT
>TRBJ1-2|.|TRBD1|TRBV4-1
CASSQDRDSPNYGYTF
TGCGCCAGCAGCCAAGATAGGGACAGTCCTAACTATGGCTACACCTTC
>TRBJ2-7|.|TRBD1|TRBV18
CASSPGRQGIYEQYF
TGTGCCAGCTCACCAGGACGACAGGGAATCTACGAGCAGTACTTC
>TRBJ1-1|.|TRBD1|TRBV6-5
CASSPDRGRNTEAFF
TGTGCCAGCAGTCCAGACAGGGGGCGGAACACTGAAGCTTTCTTT
>TRBJ2-5|.|TRBD1|TRBV29-1
CSVAHRGQETQYF
TGCAGCGTTGCCCACAGGGGGCAAGAGACCCAGTACTTC
>TRBJ1-5|.|.|TRBV19
CASSIEGGNQPQHF
TGTGCCAGTAGTATAGAAGGGGGCAATCAGCCCCAGCATTTT
>TRBJ2-1|.|.|TRBV7-2
CASSLARVRNEQFF
TGTGCCAGCAGCTTAGCGCGGGTTCGCAATGAGCAGTTCTTC
>TRBJ1-2|.|.|TRBV9
CASSVQFSNYGYTF
TGTGCCAGCAGCGTACAGTTCTCTAACTATGGCTACACCTTC
>TRBJ2-3|few|TRBD2|TRBV9
CASSVVGTSGGAKDTQYF
TGTGCCAGCAGCGTAGTCGGGACTAGCGGGGGGGCGAAGGATACGCAGTATTTT
>TRBJ1-6|once|.|TRBV5-1
CASRRGIPDSPLHF
TGCGCCAGCAGGAGGGGGATCCCGGATTCACCCCTCCACTTT
>TRBJ2-7|.|.|TRBV5-1
CASSPLVGGNEQYF
TGCGCCAGCAGCCCACTAGTCGGGGGAAACGAGCAGTACTTC
>TRBJ2-5|.|TRBD1|TRBV6-5
CASSPVTGKETQYF
TGTGCCAGCAGCCCAGTGACAGGGAAGGAGACCCAGTACTTC
>TRBJ2-6|.|.|TRBV21-1
CASSKVQGKNFGANVLTF
TGTGCCAGCAGCAAAGTACAGGGGAAAAATTTTGGGGCCAACGTCCTGACTTTC
>TRBJ2-3|.|.|TRBV19
CASSPTQAGDTQYF
TGTGCCAGTAGTCCCACCCAAGCAGGAGATACGCAGTATTTT
>TRBJ1-6|.|.|TRBV6-6
CASTYWARPLHF
TGTGCCAGCACCTACTGGGCCCGGCCCCTCCACTTT
>TRBJ1-1|.|.|TRBV11-3
CASSLGGRGPEAFF
TGTGCCAGCAGCTTAGGAGGGAGGGGCCCTGAAGCTTTCTTT
>TRBJ1-5|.|TRBD1|TRBV2
CASSGTGGGQPQHF
TGTGCCAGCAGTGGAACAGGGGGGGGACAGCCCCAGCATTTT
>TRBJ1-2|.|TRBD1|TRBV10-3
CAISDGTAANYGYTF
TGTGCCATCAGTGATGGGACAGCCGCTAACTATGGCTACACCTTC